This TCR beta chain was captured in a study of T cells in Graves' hyperthyroidism and ophthalmopathy. This CDR3 has 13 residues. Per the germline V gene, CDR1 is SEHNR and CDR2 is FQNEAQ (reference sequence). Germline trimming cut 6 bases from V and 5 bases from J; bases unmatched to any gene: 1. Newly diagnosed hyperthyroidism, duration under 2 months, in patients aged 18 to 65. Out of approximately 10 ml of fresh peripheral blood came the PBMCs. In its sample, this clonotype was seen many times. From RNA transcripts, TCR beta CDR3 regions were amplified. Primed by the HTBI set, a first-round RT-PCR was run on the TCR CDR3. A single record per CDR3 protein comes from TCRdb applying MiXCR to the multiplex PCR reads. Of about 270,000 distinct CDR3 sequences listed, roughly 15% are singletons.

The specimen sequenced was blood. This receptor was obtained from a woman between 50 and 59 years old with Graves' hyperthyroidism that later progressed to Graves' ophthalmopathy. The V call is TRBV7-9, the J call TRBJ2-1, with 10 bases lining up with TRBD2. The CDR3 region has the DNA TGTGCCAGCAGAACTAGCGGGAACAATGAGCAGTTCTTC. Translating it yields CASRTSGNNEQFF. Using reference TRBV7-9 and TRBJ2-1 for the parts outside the CDR3, the full variable domain is DTGVSQNPRHKITKRGQNVTFRCDPISEHNRLYWYRQTLGQGPEFLTYFQNEAQLEKSRLLSDRFSAERPKGSFSTLEIQRTEQGDSAMYLCASRTSGNNEQFFGPGTRLTVL.